This T cell receptor beta chain was retrieved from a study of blood T cell repertoires in COVID-19. The overall study: COVID-19 samples from acute and convalescent phases originated in the United States, Italy and Spain. T cells, B-cell-depleted T cells, or PBMCs provided the cDNA or gDNA that served as material.

As processed by the authors: Using reference gene primer amplification, nucleated cell counts were estimated. The assay was immunoSEQ multiplex PCR, and TCRdb's table has in-frame clones only and misses some. V and J calls and clone size come straight from that table; D and trimming were deduced from the DNA. This table has 80,000 to 100,000 clones, approximately 90% appearing once. The ends were cut back, 5 bases at V and 2 bases at J, with 10 bases in the middle. This CDR3 has 14 amino acids. Germline V CDR1 and CDR2: LNHDA, SQIVND (reference sequence). Seattle patients were enrolled while actively infected and followed longitudinally.

Source material: peripheral blood. The rearrangement uses TRBV19 and TRBJ2-1, with D maybe TRBD2 (6 bases). The clonotype originates from a human donor with COVID-19, enrolled during active disease. The donor label of this sample is uncertain. CDR3 region: CASSFGGTYNEQFF. The CDR3 region has the DNA TGTGCCAGTAGTTTTGGCGGGACCTACAATGAGCAGTTCTTC.